This entry features one T cell receptor (beta chain) sequence. What it binds is not known. This CDR3 has 14 residues. In germline, CDR1 is SNHLY, CDR2 FYNNEI. V was shortened by 0 bases and J by 1 base, with 6 bases between the two germline ends. These data are taken from a study of cytomegalovirus exposure and HLA in healthy donors. Study-level findings and limits: Trimming of TCR beta V- and J-genes showed a link, identified in a later analysis, to a missense DCLRE1C variant. The authors enumerated around 150 TCR beta chains as linked to cytomegalovirus.

Use of 60 Vbeta and 13 Jbeta primers characterized the PCR. Authors' processing steps: The count from a later analysis was 79 million or so unique TCR beta chains, approximately 9.9 million of them shared. Measured with immunoSEQ multiplex PCR; TCRdb has only the in-frame clones, and not every one. V, J and clone size are those of that table, while D and trimming were read from the DNA. The table lists roughly 150,000 clones, roughly 80% of them singletons. The chain couples TRBV2 to TRBJ2-5, with unresolved D. This TCR derives from a man aged 35 to 55 in good health and CMV-seropositive. Input material: PBMCs. CDR3 region: CASSEANSQETQYF. CDR3 bases: TGTGCCAGCAGTGAAGCAAACAGCCAAGAGACCCAGTACTTC.